Shown below are 25 T cell receptor beta chains from a single sample sequenced in a study of cytomegalovirus exposure and HLA in healthy donors. The PCR employed 60 Vbeta primers together with 13 Jbeta primers. Generated by immunoSEQ multiplex PCR, the TCRdb table keeps only in-frame clones and is missing some. In the table there are around 85,000 clones, over 75% of which are singletons. The sequenced sample consisted of PBMCs. These receptors were obtained from a man under 40 in good health and CMV-seronegative.

This chain joins TRBV29-1 and TRBJ2-7; 8 bases map to TRBD1. V lost 1 base, J lost 3 bases, and 2 bases stayed unmatched. From germline, CDR1 is SQVTM and CDR2 ANQGSEA. The CDR3 is 13 amino acids. CDR3 in DNA: TGCAGCGTTGAAGTCGGACAGGGCTACGAGCAGTACTTC. Its protein product is CSVEVGQGYEQYF.

This clone came up once. The chain employs TRBV5-1 and TRBJ2-3; TRBD1 agrees at 8 bases. This CDR3 has 15 amino acids. The V gene's germline CDR1 is SGHRS and CDR2 YFSETQ. V shed 0 bases and J 1 base; nucleotides not matched to a gene: 1. The CDR3 sequence is CASSLEGQGTDTQYF. CDR3 sequence (DNA): TGCGCCAGCAGCTTGGAGGGACAGGGCACAGATACGCAGTATTTT.

The genes are TRBV7-2 and TRBJ2-4; D perhaps matches TRBD1 (5 bases). CDR1 is SGHTA, CDR2 FQGNSA, per germline. Trimming took 5 bases from V and 8 from J, leaving 13 bases between them. The CDR3 is 13 residues long. CDR3 nucleotides: TGTGCCAGCAGCCCCCTAAGGGGTTACATTCAGTACTTC. Amino acids: CASSPLRGYIQYF.

There are a few counts of this clone. The chain recombines TRBV15 with TRBJ2-5; a possible D gene is TRBD2 (6 bases). The CDR3 sequence is 19 residues long. CDR1 LNHNV and CDR2 YYDKDF come from the germline V gene (reference sequence). The V and J ends lost 1 base and 0 bases respectively, with 21 bases between them. The DNA for the CDR3 is TGTGCCACCAGCAGAGGATTAACACTAGCCGCTATTAACCAAGAGACCCAGTACTTC. Translated, it gives CATSRGLTLAAINQETQYF. Combining the CDR3 with reference TRBV15 and TRBJ2-5 gives the whole variable domain DAMVIQNPRYQVTQFGKPVTLSCSQTLNHNVMYWYQQKSSQAPKLLFHYYDKDFNNEADTPDNFQSRRPNTSFCFLDIRSPGLGDTAMYLCATSRGLTLAAINQETQYFGPGTRLLVL.

This clone was observed a few times. The V gene is TRBV2, the J gene TRBJ2-3, with 7 positions matching TRBD1. This CDR3 is built from 14 residues. Germline lookup yields CDR1 SNHLY and CDR2 FYNNEI. Unmatched junction bases numbered 12, after V lost 10 bases and J lost 5 bases. As DNA, the CDR3 is TGTGCCACCTCGGACAGGTGGGGCAAAGATACGCAGTATTTT. Translation gives CATSDRWGKDTQYF.

Concerning this clone: One end of the junction does not line up with germline, which may come from a read error. The gene calls are TRBV2 and TRBJ2-5; D might be TRBD2 (6 bases). Germline assignment: CDR1 SNHLY and CDR2 FYNNEI. This CDR3 is 11 amino acids long. DNA for the CDR3: TGTGCCAGCACCCAGGGACTGGGCCTGAACTTC. It yields the protein CASTQGLGLNF.

This clone came up once. Here the CDR3 reads CASSQPGNGNTIYF. The CDR3 DNA follows: TGTGCCAGCAGCCAGCCAGGGAATGGAAACACCATATATTTT. The chain employs TRBV6-6 and TRBJ1-3; weak D call: TRBD1 (5 bases). V dropped 6 bases and J dropped 3 bases, with 12 bases sitting between them. The germline CDR1 and CDR2 sequences are MNHNY and SVGAGI (reference sequence). The CDR3 contains 14 residues.

V usage is TRBV5-5 and J usage is TRBJ2-2, with D tentatively TRBD1 (5 bases). Per the germline V gene, CDR1 is SGHKS and CDR2 is YYEKEE (reference sequence). CDR3 length equals 15 residues. Trimming stripped 4 bases from V and 3 bases from J, with 13 bases between. The DNA for the CDR3 is TGTGCCAGCAGCCCTAGGACACCTTACACCGGGGAGCTGTTTTTT. Translating gives CASSPRTPYTGELFF.

This clone was observed once. This chain connects TRBV5-8 to TRBJ1-4, with a possible D match to TRBD1 (5 bases). V lost 0 bases, J lost 4 bases, and 10 bases lay in between. Germline values: CDR1 SGHTS, CDR2 YDEGEE. There are 15 residues in the CDR3. As DNA, the CDR3 is TGTGCCAGCAGCTTGGTTCGTCAGGGTAATGAAAAACTGTTTTTT. This gives the protein CASSLVRQGNEKLFF.

The gene calls are TRBV5-1 and TRBJ2-7; TRBD1 matches at 9 bases. The germline gives CDR1 SGHRS, CDR2 YFSETQ. The J segment lost 7 bases and the V segment lost 2 bases, leaving 10 bases of the junction unmatched. This CDR3 is 15 amino acids long. The CDR3, as DNA: TGCGCCAGCAGCTTCGGGGGACAGGGATCGTGGGAGCAGTACTTC. It is translated as CASSFGGQGSWEQYF. The whole variable domain, filled in from reference TRBV5-1 and TRBJ2-7, reads KAGVTQTPRYLIKTRGQQVTLSCSPISGHRSVSWYQQTPGQGLQFLFEYFSETQRNKGNFPGRFSGRQFSNSRSEMNVSTLELGDSALYLCASSFGGQGSWEQYFGPGTRLTVT.

The genes are TRBV7-8 and TRBJ2-7; D unresolved. The V gene's germline CDR1 is SGHVS and CDR2 FQNEAQ. The CDR3 runs to 12 residues. V lost 3 bases and J 3 bases, leaving 6 bases between the germline ends. CDR3 sequence: CASSLGVYEQYF. The CDR3 nucleotides are TGTGCCAGCAGCTTGGGCGTCTACGAGCAGTACTTC.

The chain combines TRBV11-2 with TRBJ1-4; TRBD1 agrees at 8 bases. J was trimmed by 7 bases and V by 3 bases; bases with no gene match: 10. The germline gives CDR1 SGHAT, CDR2 FQNNGV. This CDR3 is built from 16 residues. The CDR3 spells CASSLCGQGRCEKLFF. In DNA form, the CDR3 reads TGTGCCAGCAGCTTGTGCGGACAGGGACGATGTGAAAAACTGTTTTTT.

The V call is TRBV19, the J call TRBJ1-2; TRBD1 aligns across 9 bases. Trimming cost V 7 bases and J 8 bases; bases outside gene matches: 14. This CDR3 comprises 15 residues. CDR1 and CDR2 (germline): LNHDA, SQIVND (reference sequence). CDR3 in amino acids: CASKDAGTGRRGYTF. DNA of the CDR3: TGTGCCAGTAAGGATGCCGGGACAGGGAGGCGCGGCTACACCTTC.

CDR3 nucleotide sequence: TGTGCCAGCAGTTCCCAGGGGCATCAGCCCCAGCATTTT. This gives the protein CASSSQGHQPQHF. This chain uses TRBV6-1 with TRBJ1-5; D perhaps matches TRBD1 (6 bases). Trimming pared 5 bases from V and 5 bases from J, leaving 10 bases between. The CDR3 is 13 residues long. Germline V gives CDR1 MNHNS, CDR2 SASEGT.

V gene TRBV5-1 combines with J gene TRBJ2-7, with D possibly TRBD2 on 6 matching bases. The CDR3 covers 16 residues. The V gene lost 0 bases and the J gene lost 6 bases, with 19 bases spanning the gap. Germline V lookup: CDR1 SGHRS, CDR2 YFSETQ. DNA for the CDR3: TGCGCCAGCAGCTTGGATCTTCACCTAGCGTCTGCCGAGCAGTACTTC. This translates into CASSLDLHLASAEQYF.

This chain links TRBV5-6 with TRBJ2-1; the D gene is possibly TRBD2 (6 bases). This CDR3 spans 15 amino acids. V was trimmed by 5 bases and J by 5 bases, leaving 17 bases between them. CDR1 is SGHDT, CDR2 YYEEEE, per germline. For the CDR3, the DNA is TGTGCCAGCAGTTGGAGCGGGCGAGGCCACAATGAGCAGTTCTTC. It specifies CASSWSGRGHNEQFF.

The J gene is TRBJ1-6, the V gene TRBV28; D remains ambiguous. Looked up from germline, CDR1 is MDHEN and CDR2 is SYDVKM. V was pared by 8 bases and J by 5 bases, with 16 bases between. This CDR3 has 15 amino acids. In nucleotides, the CDR3 is TGTGCCAGCTCGAGTCGGGGTGGTCATAATTCACCCCTCCACTTT. Protein product: CASSSRGGHNSPLHF. The full variable domain, with the rest looked up from reference TRBV28 and TRBJ1-6, is DVKVTQSSRYLVKRTGEKVFLECVQDMDHENMFWYRQDPGLGLRLIYFSYDVKMKEKGDIPEGYSVSREKKERFSLILESASTNQTSMYLCASSSRGGHNSPLHFGNGTRLTVT.

The chain links TRBV6-1 to TRBJ2-1; TRBD2 matches at 7 bases. After removal of 10 bases from V and 7 bases from J, the junction contained 13 bases not matched to a gene. Germline assignment: CDR1 MNHNS and CDR2 SASEGT. The CDR3 contains 14 residues. The CDR3 DNA sequence: TGTGCCACCGCGAGCGGGGAAGAAGGGAATGAGCAGTTCTTC. This sequence encodes CATASGEEGNEQFF.

The sample holds one count of this clone. The chain combines TRBV7-2 with TRBJ2-1, with D possibly matching TRBD2 (5 bases). The CDR3 loop spans 19 amino acids. Trimming shortened V by 3 bases and J by 0 bases, and 21 bases separated the two germline ends. Germline lookup yields CDR1 SGHTA and CDR2 FQGNSA. The CDR3 DNA is TGTGCCAGCAGCTTCCCCTCTAGCCCACCTTCCAGCTCCTACAATGAGCAGTTCTTC. Encoded protein: CASSFPSSPPSSSYNEQFF.

The rearrangement links TRBV20-1 to TRBJ1-2, with a weak D call TRBD1 (5 bases). Germline CDR1 and CDR2: DFQATT and SNEGSKA (reference sequence). V was clipped by 5 bases and J by 6 bases, with 10 bases between them. The CDR3 is 11 amino acids. CDR3 bases: TGCAGTGCTGGGTGGGGCGATGGCTACACCTTC. Its translation: CSAGWGDGYTF.

The V and J genes are TRBV5-1 and TRBJ2-1; 11 nucleotides agree with TRBD2. The CDR3 runs 17 residues. V was pared by 4 bases and J by 4 bases, with 10 bases of the junction left unmatched. Germline assignment: CDR1 SGHRS and CDR2 YFSETQ. The CDR3 is CASSTTSGGPIYNEQFF. For the CDR3, the DNA is TGCGCCAGCAGCACTACTAGCGGGGGCCCAATATACAATGAGCAGTTCTTC.

The chain carries TRBV6-5 and TRBJ1-1; TRBD1 agrees at 9 bases. CDR1 and CDR2 from the germline V gene are MNHEY and SVGAGI. V lost 10 bases to trimming and J lost 6 bases; unmatched junction nucleotides: 12. The CDR3 totals 14 residues. DNA for the CDR3: TGTGCCACCCGTAATACAGGGGGCCGGTCTGAAGCTTTCTTT. Amino acid sequence: CATRNTGGRSEAFF.

The chain couples TRBV7-3 to TRBJ2-5, with 10 bases fitting TRBD2. Germline loops: CDR1 SGHTA, CDR2 FQGTGA. The V and J ends lost 1 base and 1 base, in that order; junction bases with no gene match: 12. This CDR3 comprises 19 residues. The CDR3 here is CASSLMGKLAGVRQETQYF. CDR3 DNA: TGTGCCAGCAGCTTAATGGGGAAGCTAGCGGGGGTTCGCCAAGAGACCCAGTACTTC.

The chain couples TRBV6-1 to TRBJ2-1; a possible D gene is TRBD1 (6 bases). Germline V gives CDR1 MNHNS, CDR2 SASEGT. V lost 2 bases and J 3 bases, leaving 11 bases between the germline ends. CDR3 size: 15 residues. This CDR3 is CASSEQAGDYNEQFF. The CDR3 bases are TGTGCCAGCAGTGAACAAGCAGGGGACTACAATGAGCAGTTCTTC.

About this clone itself: Different DNA sequences within this sample yield the same CDR3. This chain links TRBV6-4 with TRBJ2-3, with 8 bases matching TRBD2. J gave up 5 bases and V 0 bases, and 4 bases lay outside the gene matches. Germline V lookup: CDR1 MRHNA, CDR2 SNTAGT. This CDR3 comprises 15 residues. The CDR3, as DNA: TGTGCCAGCAGTGACTCGACGGGAGGGGGAGATACGCAGTATTTT. Amino acid sequence: CASSDSTGGGDTQYF.